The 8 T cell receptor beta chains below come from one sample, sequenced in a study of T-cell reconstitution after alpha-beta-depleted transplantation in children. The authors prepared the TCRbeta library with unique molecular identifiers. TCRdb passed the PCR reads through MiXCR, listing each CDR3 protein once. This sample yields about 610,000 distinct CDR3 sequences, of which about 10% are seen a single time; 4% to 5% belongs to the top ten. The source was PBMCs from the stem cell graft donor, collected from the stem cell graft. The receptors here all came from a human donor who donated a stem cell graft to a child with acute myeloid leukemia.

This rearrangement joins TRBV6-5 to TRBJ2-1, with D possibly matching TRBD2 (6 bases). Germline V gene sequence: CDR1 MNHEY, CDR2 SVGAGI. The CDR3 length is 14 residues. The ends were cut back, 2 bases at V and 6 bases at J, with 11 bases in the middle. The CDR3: CASSYGVAVNEQFF. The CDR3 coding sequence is TGTGCCAGCAGTTACGGGGTAGCGGTCAATGAGCAGTTCTTC.

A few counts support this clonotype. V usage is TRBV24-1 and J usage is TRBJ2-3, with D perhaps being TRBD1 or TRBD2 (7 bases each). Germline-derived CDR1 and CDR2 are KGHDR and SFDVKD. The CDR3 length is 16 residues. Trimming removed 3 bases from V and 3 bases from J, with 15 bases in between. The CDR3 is CATSDPPRGGTDTQYF. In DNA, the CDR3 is TGTGCCACCAGTGATCCCCCCAGGGGGGGAACAGATACGCAGTATTTT.

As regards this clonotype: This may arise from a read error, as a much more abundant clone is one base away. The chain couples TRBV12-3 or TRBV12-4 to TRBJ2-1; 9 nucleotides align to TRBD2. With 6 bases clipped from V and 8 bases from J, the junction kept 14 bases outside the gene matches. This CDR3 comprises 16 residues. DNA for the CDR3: TGTGCCAGCAGCTCCTCATTAGCGGGAGCAGGCTATGAGCAGTTCTTC. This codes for CASSSSLAGAGYEQFF.

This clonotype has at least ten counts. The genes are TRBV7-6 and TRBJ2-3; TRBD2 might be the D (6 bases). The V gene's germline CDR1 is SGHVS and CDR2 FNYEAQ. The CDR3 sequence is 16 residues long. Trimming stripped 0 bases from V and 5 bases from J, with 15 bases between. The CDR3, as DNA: TGTGCCAGCAGCTTAGCCGGTTCCGGGACTCGAGATACGCAGTATTTT. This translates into CASSLAGSGTRDTQYF.

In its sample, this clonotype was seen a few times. The CDR3 DNA reads as TGTGCCAGCAGCCGCACCGGGACTAGCGGGGTTAATGAGCAGTTCTTC. As protein: CASSRTGTSGVNEQFF. The rearrangement links TRBV14 to TRBJ2-1; 13 bases are a match to TRBD2. V was clipped by 4 bases and J by 7 bases; unmatched bases: 7. This CDR3 region has 16 residues. CDR1 is SGHDN, CDR2 FVKESK, per germline. Full variable domain (missing parts from reference TRBV14 and TRBJ2-1): EAGVTQFPSHSVIEKGQTVTLRCDPISGHDNLYWYRRVMGKEIKFLLHFVKESKQDESGMPNNRFLAERTGGTYSTLKVQPAELEDSGVYFCASSRTGTSGVNEQFFGPGTRLTVL.

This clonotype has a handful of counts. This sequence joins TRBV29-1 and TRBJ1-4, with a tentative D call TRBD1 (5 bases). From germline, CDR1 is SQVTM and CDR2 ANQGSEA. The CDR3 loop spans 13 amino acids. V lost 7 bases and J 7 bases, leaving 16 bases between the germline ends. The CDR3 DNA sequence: TGCAGCGCCGAATCGGGGGGGAGTGAAAAACTGTTTTTT. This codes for CSAESGGSEKLFF.

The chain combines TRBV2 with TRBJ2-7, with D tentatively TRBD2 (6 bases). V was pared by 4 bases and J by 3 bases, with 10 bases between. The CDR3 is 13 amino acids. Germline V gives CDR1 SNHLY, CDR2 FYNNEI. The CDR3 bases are TGTGCCAGCAGTGCTCTAGCGATCTACGAGCAGTACTTC. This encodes CASSALAIYEQYF. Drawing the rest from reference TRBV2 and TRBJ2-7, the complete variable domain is EPEVTQTPSHQVTQMGQEVILRCVPISNHLYFYWYRQILGQKVEFLVSFYNNEISEKSEIFDDQFSVERPDGSNFTLKIRSTKLEDSAMYFCASSALAIYEQYFGPGTRLTVT.

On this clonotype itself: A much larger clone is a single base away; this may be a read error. The CDR3 DNA reads TGTGCCAGCAGCTTCGAGTACGAGCAGTACTTC. Its protein is CASSFEYEQYF. V is TRBV5-6 and J is TRBJ2-7; D ambiguous. The ends were cut back, 2 bases at V and 4 bases at J, with 4 bases in the middle. From germline, CDR1 is SGHDT and CDR2 YYEEEE. This CDR3 region has 11 residues.